These T cell receptor beta chains were read from a single sample in a study of shared clonotypes between healthy human individuals. TCRdb's copy holds only in-frame clones and misses some; the assay was immunoSEQ multiplex PCR. The profile shows 660,000 or so clones, 96% of them singletons. Specimen: naive CD8+ T cells sorted from blood. The receptors originated from a woman aged 30 to 39 in good health. The CDR3 runs from the conserved cysteine through the conserved F or W. A D gene is named only where the DNA matches it firmly. A row's size may be missing; if present it is once, few, many or a size class.

abundance	len	v_gene	j_gene	d_gene	CDR3nt	CDR3aa
few	11	TRBV20-1	TRBJ2-7	.	TGCAGTGCTATGCCCTCCTACGAGCAGTACTTC	CSAMPSYEQYF
.	14	TRBV9	TRBJ1-5	.	TGTGCCAGCAGCGTAGGACGGAACAATCAGCCCCAGCATTTT	CASSVGRNNQPQHF
few	14	TRBV19	TRBJ2-1	TRBD2	TGTGCCAGTAGTTGGACTAGCGGCCACAATGAGCAGTTCTTC	CASSWTSGHNEQFF
.	13	TRBV7-9	TRBJ1-5	.	TGTGCCAGCAGCCCCGAAGGATATCAGCCCCAGCATTTT	CASSPEGYQPQHF
.	15	TRBV9	TRBJ2-1	TRBD2	TGTGCCAGCAGCGATCGGACTAGCGGATACAATGAGCAGTTCTTC	CASSDRTSGYNEQFF
.	14	TRBV5-4	TRBJ1-2	TRBD1	TGTGCCAGCAGCAAACCGGGAACAGGGGATGGCTACACCTTC	CASSKPGTGDGYTF
.	16	TRBV28	TRBJ1-5	.	TGTGCCAGCAGTTTCTTAGTCGGGGGGGCCAATCAGCCCCAGCATTTT	CASSFLVGGANQPQHF
.	18	TRBV7-9	TRBJ2-3	.	TGTGCCAGCAGCTCCCCCGCCCGGGACCCTTATCGCACAGATACGCAGTATTTT	CASSSPARDPYRTDTQYF
.	15	TRBV9	TRBJ1-5	.	TGTGCCAGCAGCGTAGATACAGGGTTCAATCAGCCCCAGCATTTT	CASSVDTGFNQPQHF
.	17	TRBV11-2	TRBJ2-7	TRBD1	TGTGCCAGCAGCCCCGTCGGTGTGGGACAGGGGCTCCACGAGCAGTACTTC	CASSPVGVGQGLHEQYF
.	15	TRBV7-8	TRBJ1-1	TRBD1	TGTGCCAGCAGCCTCCCCTCAGGGGGGGTTAGAGGAGCTTTCTTT	CASSLPSGGVRGAFF
.	15	TRBV14	TRBJ2-4	.	TGTGCCAGCAGCCAAAAGGGTGTAGTAGAAAACATTCAGTACTTC	CASSQKGVVENIQYF
.	16	TRBV19	TRBJ1-1	TRBD1	TGTGCCAGTAGTAGTAACAGGGGGCTCCAGAACACTGAAGCTTTCTTT	CASSSNRGLQNTEAFF
.	14	TRBV29-1	TRBJ2-1	.	TGCAGCGTTGATGGGGGGAGTACCTACAATGAGCAGTTCTTC	CSVDGGSTYNEQFF
.	17	TRBV28	TRBJ1-5	TRBD1	TGTGCCAGCAGTTTACTTTGGGACAGGGCTTCGTATCAGCCCCAGCATTTT	CASSLLWDRASYQPQHF
.	19	TRBV21-1	TRBJ2-1	.	TGTGCCAGCAGCAAAGGGTACCTGTGGGGGGCGCCGTCCTACAATGAGCAGTTCTTC	CASSKGYLWGAPSYNEQFF
once	13	TRBV7-9	TRBJ2-1	.	TGTGCCAGCAGCTTAGCCAGTGCCTCTGAGCAGTTCTTC	CASSLASASEQFF
.	12	TRBV29-1	TRBJ2-2	.	TGCAGCGGGGACGCGAACACCGGGGAGCTGTTTTTT	CSGDANTGELFF
.	15	TRBV19	TRBJ2-1	.	TGTGCCAGTACCCCCATCTCGGAGGGGATGAAGGAGCAGTTCTTC	CASTPISEGMKEQFF
.	13	TRBV9	TRBJ1-2	.	TGTGCCAGCAGCGTATCGGGGCGAGGTGGCTACACCTTC	CASSVSGRGGYTF
.	13	TRBV27	TRBJ1-3	.	TGTGCCAGCAGCCCTAGCTCTGGAAACACCATATATTTT	CASSPSSGNTIYF
.	13	TRBV7-9	TRBJ2-7	.	TGTGCCAGCAGCTCCGCACAGGGTCCCGAGCAGTACTTC	CASSSAQGPEQYF
.	15	TRBV4-2	TRBJ2-7	.	TGTGCCAGCAGCCAAGGTGCACGAGGGGCCTACGAGCAGTACTTC	CASSQGARGAYEQYF
.	12	TRBV28	TRBJ2-5	.	TGTGCCAGCAGTTTTGGTGTGGAGACCCAGTACTTC	CASSFGVETQYF
once	16	TRBV25-1	TRBJ2-3	.	TGTGCCAGCAGTGATTCCCCGGGGCAAATTTTGGATACGCAGTATTTT	CASSDSPGQILDTQYF
.	15	TRBV19	TRBJ1-5	.	TGTGCCAGTAGTCTTCATATGGGGGGAAATCAGCCCCAGCATTTT	CASSLHMGGNQPQHF
.	14	TRBV28	TRBJ1-2	TRBD1	TGTGCCAGCAGAACAGGGGGCTCATCGCAGGGCTACACCTTC	CASRTGGSSQGYTF
.	13	TRBV5-8	TRBJ1-1	.	TGTGCCAGCAGCTCCCCCAATGGCCCTGAAGCTTTCTTT	CASSSPNGPEAFF
.	14	TRBV7-9	TRBJ2-7	TRBD2	TGTGCCAGCAGCCTTAGGACTAGCGGCTACGAGCAGTACTTC	CASSLRTSGYEQYF
.	14	TRBV28	TRBJ2-7	TRBD2	TGTGCCAGCAGTTTAGGGACTAGCGGATACGAGCAGTACTTC	CASSLGTSGYEQYF
.	13	TRBV19	TRBJ1-1	TRBD1	TGTGCCAGTAGTAACCAGGGGGCCACTGAAGCTTTCTTT	CASSNQGATEAFF
.	14	TRBV7-9	TRBJ2-1	.	TGTGCCAGCAGCCCGGACAGCTCCTACAATGAGCAGTTCTTC	CASSPDSSYNEQFF
.	16	TRBV27	TRBJ2-3	.	TGTGCCAGCATCGCCTCCACAGGGCACACAACAGATACGCAGTATTTT	CASIASTGHTTDTQYF
.	14	TRBV6-5	TRBJ2-1	TRBD2	TGTGCCAGCAGGGGGACTAGCGGGTACAATGAGCAGTTCTTC	CASRGTSGYNEQFF
.	12	TRBV7-9	TRBJ1-1	.	TGTGCCAGCAGCTCCGATGTCACTGAAGCTTTCTTT	CASSSDVTEAFF
.	16	TRBV4-1	TRBJ2-5	TRBD2	TGCGCCAGCAGCCAAAGACTAGCGGAAGTGGGGGAGACCCAGTACTTC	CASSQRLAEVGETQYF
.	13	TRBV19	TRBJ2-7	.	TGTGCCAGTAGTCTCACCGTGGGCTACGAGCAGTACTTC	CASSLTVGYEQYF
.	16	TRBV5-6	TRBJ2-5	TRBD2	TGTGCCAGCAGCTTGGAATCGGGAGGGCCCATTTTGACCCAGTACTTC	CASSLESGGPILTQYF
.	15	TRBV27	TRBJ2-7	TRBD1	TGTGCCAGCACCTATGTAGGGACAGGGGTTTACGAGCAGTACTTC	CASTYVGTGVYEQYF
.	17	TRBV13	TRBJ2-3	TRBD2	TGTGCCAGCAGCCCGGATGGACTAGCGGGAGGGCCGGTCGAGCAGTATTTT	CASSPDGLAGGPVEQYF
.	14	TRBV13	TRBJ2-7	.	TGTGCCAGCAGCCCCGGACACGGGGCCTACGAGCAGTACTTC	CASSPGHGAYEQYF
once	15	TRBV4-2	TRBJ2-1	.	TGTGCCAGCAGCCAAGCCCGTTCGGTCTACAATGAGCAGTTCTTC	CASSQARSVYNEQFF
.	16	TRBV11-2	TRBJ2-7	.	TGTGCCAGCAGCCCTCCGGGCAGGCGCTACCTCTACGAGCAGTACTTC	CASSPPGRRYLYEQYF
.	14	TRBV2	TRBJ1-1	.	TGTGCCAGCAGTGAACGAGACGTGAGAACTGAAGCTTTCTTT	CASSERDVRTEAFF
.	15	TRBV2	TRBJ2-3	TRBD2	TGTGCCAGCAGTGCGGGGGGGAGAAGCACAGATACGCAGTATTTT	CASSAGGRSTDTQYF